The next 28 T cell receptor beta chains were all read from a single sample in a study of blood T cell repertoires in COVID-19 (dated by TCRdb to about 2020). Library preparation was by the immunoSEQ multiplex PCR assay. The table comes from immuneACCESS by way of TCRdb, which keeps in-frame sequences with V and J called. Part of the clones is missing from these tables; in studies checked, under half for an unresolved V gene and the rest for unknown reasons. The sample table contains more than 90,000 clones; only one count was recorded for around nine tenths of them. The ten biggest clones cover around 4.6% of the sample. The sample consisted of peripheral blood. The receptors originated from a man aged 35-49 years with acute or convalescent COVID-19.

The genes are TRBV6-2 or TRBV6-3 and TRBJ1-2, with D possibly being TRBD1 (5 bases). The V end lost 5 bases, the J end lost 4 bases, and 14 bases lay between the germline ends. The germline CDR1 and CDR2 sequences are MNHEY and SVGEGT. The CDR3 extends over 14 amino acids. This chain's CDR3 is CASSATGTFYGYTF. CDR3 sequence (DNA): TGTGCCAGCAGTGCAACCGGGACTTTCTATGGCTACACCTTC.

The chain employs TRBV6-5 and TRBJ1-1; 8 bases map to TRBD1. This CDR3 is 14 amino acids long. Losses at the gene ends were 5 bases for V and 5 bases for J; bases not matched to a gene: 7. CDR1 is MNHEY and CDR2 is SVGAGI in the germline V gene. CDR3 nucleotide sequence: TGTGCCAGCAGTCCTGACAGGGGAGGGACTGAAGCTTTCTTT. It codes for CASSPDRGGTEAFF.

The chain uses TRBV5-1 and TRBJ2-7; 8 bases are a match to TRBD2. The CDR3 totals 14 residues. V shed 2 bases and J 3 bases; nucleotides not matched to a gene: 4. Germline V CDR1 and CDR2: SGHRS, YFSETQ. In DNA form, the CDR3 reads TGCGCCAGCAGCTTAGGGCGGGGGGACTACGAGCAGTACTTC. Translated, it gives CASSLGRGDYEQYF. The full variable domain, in which reference TRBV5-1 and TRBJ2-7 provide the parts outside the CDR3, is KAGVTQTPRYLIKTRGQQVTLSCSPISGHRSVSWYQQTPGQGLQFLFEYFSETQRNKGNFPGRFSGRQFSNSRSEMNVSTLELGDSALYLCASSLGRGDYEQYFGPGTRLTVT.

This chain connects TRBV10-2 to TRBJ2-2, with D possibly matching TRBD1 (6 bases). Germline-derived CDR1 and CDR2 are WSHSY and SAAADI. The CDR3 has 14 amino acids. With 6 bases removed from V and 3 bases from J, the gap between germline ends came to 11 bases. The CDR3 DNA reads as TGCGCCAGCAGGGAGGCAGGGGACACCGGGGAGCTGTTTTTT. The encoded protein is CASREAGDTGELFF.

V is TRBV14 and J is TRBJ2-3, with D perhaps matching TRBD2 (6 bases). Germline lookup yields CDR1 SGHDN and CDR2 FVKESK. Trimming cost V 1 base and J 3 bases, with 8 bases left between them. This CDR3 spans 14 amino acids. The CDR3 spells CASSQVGGTDTQYF. CDR3 bases: TGTGCCAGCAGCCAAGTGGGGGGAACAGATACGCAGTATTTT.

The chain couples TRBV6-5 to TRBJ1-3; D ambiguous. The V and J ends lost 6 bases and 4 bases respectively, with 10 bases between them. The V gene's germline CDR1 is MNHEY and CDR2 SVGAGI. The CDR3 loop spans 13 amino acids. The CDR3 spells CASRQLQGNTIYF. The CDR3 DNA reads TGTGCCAGCAGACAGTTACAAGGAAACACCATATATTTT.

J is TRBJ1-5 and V is TRBV12-5, with 10 bases matching TRBD1. The trim removed 5 bases at V and 7 bases at J, leaving 5 bases unmatched. Per germline, CDR1 LGHNT and CDR2 FRNRAP. This CDR3 spans 14 amino acids. The CDR3 nucleotides read TGTGCTAGTGGTGGGACAGGGGTTTGGCAGCCCCAGCATTTT. Its translation: CASGGTGVWQPQHF.

This clone was seen once. The chain carries TRBV19 and TRBJ1-2, with 10 bases aligning to TRBD1. From germline, CDR1 is LNHDA and CDR2 SQIVND (reference sequence). The trim removed 6 bases at V and 7 bases at J, leaving 8 bases unmatched. This CDR3 contains 14 residues. The chain's CDR3 is CASRAGQGNSGYTF. For the CDR3, the DNA is TGTGCCAGTAGGGCGGGACAGGGGAATTCTGGCTACACCTTC.

The chain has TRBV19 and TRBJ1-1, with 11 bases that match TRBD1. V dropped 2 bases and J dropped 6; count of bases not matched to a gene: 8. Germline V lookup: CDR1 LNHDA, CDR2 SQIVND (reference sequence). The CDR3 loop spans 16 amino acids. The CDR3 here is CASSISGQGARAEAFF. Written as DNA, the CDR3 is TGTGCCAGTAGTATAAGCGGACAGGGGGCGCGGGCTGAAGCTTTCTTT.

V usage is TRBV2 and J usage is TRBJ1-2; the D gene is possibly TRBD1 (6 bases). This CDR3 comprises 14 residues. CDR1 SNHLY and CDR2 FYNNEI come from the germline V gene. Trimming stripped 4 bases from V and 0 bases from J, with 9 bases between. CDR3 residues: CASSVDSSNYGYTF. CDR3 DNA: TGTGCCAGCAGTGTGGACAGCTCTAACTATGGCTACACCTTC.

This chain joins TRBV7-8 and TRBJ2-1, with no clear D. V was clipped by 1 base and J by 0 bases, with 13 bases between them. The CDR3 has 17 residues. Germline V gene sequence: CDR1 SGHVS, CDR2 FQNEAQ. DNA for the CDR3: TGTGCCAGCAGCTTAGATGGCTTCCCTAGCTCCTACAATGAGCAGTTCTTC. Protein sequence: CASSLDGFPSSYNEQFF. Full variable domain (outside the CDR3, taken from reference TRBV7-8 and TRBJ2-1): GAGVSQSPRYKVAKRGQDVALRCDPISGHVSLFWYQQALGQGPEFLTYFQNEAQLDKSGLPSDRFFAERPEGSVSTLKIQRTQQEDSAVYLCASSLDGFPSSYNEQFFGPGTRLTVL.

The chain carries TRBV5-1 and TRBJ2-2, with 7 bases aligning to TRBD2. The germline V gene has CDR1 SGHRS and CDR2 YFSETQ. This CDR3 spans 21 amino acids. V lost 1 base to trimming and J lost 0 bases; unmatched junction nucleotides: 18. CDR3 sequence (DNA): TGCGCCAGCAGCTTGCCCCTCCGTGACTCGCGGGAGTCCCCGAACACCGGGGAGCTGTTTTTT. Its translation is CASSLPLRDSRESPNTGELFF.

The CDR3 nucleotides are TGTGCCAGCAGCCAAACCGGGACAGGGGGTGCGGCTGAAGCTTTCTTT. Translated: CASSQTGTGGAAEAFF. This sequence joins TRBV4-2 and TRBJ1-1; 11 bases match TRBD1. Trimming took 2 bases from V and 6 from J; bases not matched to a gene: 8. The CDR3 runs to 16 residues. The germline gives CDR1 LGHNA, CDR2 YNFKEQ.

The rearrangement joins TRBV6-5 to TRBJ2-3; 7 nucleotides align to TRBD1. J lost 3 bases, V lost 6 bases, and 3 bases had no gene match. This CDR3 contains 13 residues. Germline V CDR1 and CDR2: MNHEY, SVGAGI. In DNA, the CDR3 is TGTGCCAGCAGCTACAGGGGAACAGATACGCAGTATTTT. It encodes CASSYRGTDTQYF.

The chain carries TRBV7-9 and TRBJ1-4; 7 nucleotides match TRBD1. The V segment lost 5 bases and the J segment 7 bases; nucleotides outside the gene matches: 10. Germline CDR1 reads SEHNR; CDR2 reads FQNEAQ (reference sequence). CDR3 length: 15 amino acids. CDR3 sequence reads: CASSPDREFIEKLFF. The CDR3 nucleotides are TGTGCCAGCAGCCCCGACAGGGAATTTATTGAAAAACTGTTTTTT.

V and J are TRBV9 and TRBJ1-6; no reliable D call. Trimming cost V 4 bases and J 7 bases, with 18 bases left between them. This CDR3 has 16 amino acids. Germline CDR1 SGDLS, CDR2 YYNGEE. The CDR3 sequence: CASSSLSQAGNSPLHF. As DNA, the CDR3 is TGTGCCAGCAGCTCCTTAAGTCAGGCTGGCAATTCACCCCTCCACTTT.

This clone has a single count. This chain uses TRBV30 with TRBJ1-6; D possibly corresponds to TRBD1 (6 bases). The V gene's germline CDR1 is GTSNPN and CDR2 SVGIG (reference sequence). Trimming shortened V by 4 bases and J by 9 bases, and 13 bases separated the two germline ends. The CDR3 sequence is 13 residues long. CDR3 sequence (DNA): TGTGCCTGGACCACAGGGTCCATTTCACCCCTCCACTTT. The encoded protein is CAWTTGSISPLHF. The complete variable domain, with remaining parts taken from reference TRBV30 and TRBJ1-6, reads SQTIHQWPATLVQPVGSPLSLECTVEGTSNPNLYWYRQAAGRGLQLLFYSVGIGQISSEVPQNLSASRPQDRQFILSSKKLLLSDSGFYLCAWTTGSISPLHFGNGTRLTVT.

The chain has TRBV4-1 and TRBJ1-1, with D tentatively TRBD1 (6 bases). Trimming left V 4 bases short and J 0 bases short, with 9 bases between. The CDR3 has 14 amino acids. The germline CDR1 and CDR2 sequences are MGHRA and YSYEKL. This CDR3 reads CASSPGQMNTEAFF. CDR3 sequence (DNA): TGCGCCAGCAGCCCCGGACAGATGAACACTGAAGCTTTCTTT.

The gene calls are TRBV7-3 and TRBJ1-2, with 8 positions matching TRBD1. In germline, CDR1 is SGHTA, CDR2 FQGTGA. V shed 5 bases, J shed 4 bases, and the junction held 18 bases outside the gene matches. This CDR3 contains 18 residues. Here the CDR3 reads CASSPNGGDRPHIYGYTF. The CDR3 region has the DNA TGTGCCAGCAGCCCTAATGGCGGGGACAGGCCGCATATCTATGGCTACACCTTC.

V is TRBV6-4 and J is TRBJ1-2, with unresolved D. This CDR3 contains 13 residues. V was shortened by 5 bases and J by 4 bases, with 11 bases between the two germline ends. The germline gives CDR1 MRHNA, CDR2 SNTAGT. Written as DNA, the CDR3 is TGTGCCAGCAGTCCTCAGACTGGCTATGGCTACACCTTC. Residues: CASSPQTGYGYTF.

This chain joins TRBV5-1 and TRBJ2-7, with 8 bases that match TRBD1. This CDR3 has 14 residues. The ends lost 2 bases at V and 3 bases at J; junction bases unmatched: 4. Germline CDR1 SGHRS, CDR2 YFSETQ. Here the CDR3 reads CASSLSGGLYEQYF. Here the CDR3 DNA reads TGCGCCAGCAGCTTATCAGGGGGCCTCTACGAGCAGTACTTC.

The gene calls are TRBV4-2 and TRBJ2-3, with TRBD2 as a possible D gene (6 bases). The CDR3 is made up of 15 amino acids. Germline V gives CDR1 LGHNA, CDR2 YNFKEQ. Trimming took off 4 bases at V and 4 bases at J, with 15 bases between the two ends. For the CDR3, the DNA is TGTGCCAGCAGCCCCCAGGTAGCGGTATCAGATACGCAGTATTTT. It is translated as CASSPQVAVSDTQYF.

Here the CDR3 reads CASSPQGRKTEAFF. As DNA, the CDR3 is TGTGCCAGCAGCCCACAGGGAAGAAAAACTGAAGCTTTCTTT. V is TRBV2 and J is TRBJ1-1; TRBD1 is a possible D gene (6 bases). There are 14 residues in the CDR3. Germline loops: CDR1 SNHLY, CDR2 FYNNEI. The V gene lost 6 bases and the J gene lost 5 bases, with 16 bases spanning the gap.

This chain links TRBV13 with TRBJ2-1, with D perhaps TRBD1 (6 bases). Germline V lookup: CDR1 PRHDT, CDR2 FYEKMQ (reference sequence). The CDR3 totals 15 residues. The V end was cut by 5 bases, the J end by 9 bases, with 20 bases between. CDR3 in amino acids: CASSLMGAGGSEQFF. DNA of the CDR3: TGTGCCAGCAGCCTCATGGGGGCGGGTGGTAGTGAGCAGTTCTTC.

The rearrangement links TRBV5-8 to TRBJ2-5, with 9 bases aligning to TRBD1. Germline trimming cut 5 bases from V and 5 bases from J; bases unmatched to any gene: 13. The CDR3 spans 16 residues. Germline V gives CDR1 SGHTS, CDR2 YDEGEE. CDR3 DNA sequence: TGTGCCAGCAGAGCCGGACAGGGGATAGTCCGGGAGACCCAGTACTTC. Translated: CASRAGQGIVRETQYF.

CDR3 in DNA: TGTGCCAGCAGCCCGCGGGGGGAGGATGGCTACACCTTC. It is translated as CASSPRGEDGYTF. The chain combines TRBV7-2 with TRBJ1-2, with D perhaps matching TRBD1 (5 bases). Germline V gene lookup returns CDR1 SGHTA and CDR2 FQGNSA. CDR3 size: 13 residues. V was trimmed by 5 bases and J by 6 bases, leaving 13 bases between them.

This chain links TRBV5-1 with TRBJ2-3; 8 bases are a match to TRBD2. The germline V gene encodes CDR1 SGHRS and CDR2 YFSETQ. This CDR3 spans 16 amino acids. V was clipped by 7 bases and J by 2 bases; unmatched bases: 12. The chain's CDR3 is CASAIPVSGVTDTQYF. CDR3 nucleotide sequence: TGCGCCAGCGCCATCCCGGTTAGCGGGGTCACAGATACGCAGTATTTT.

This sequence joins TRBV3-1 (or the pseudogene TRBV3-2) and TRBJ2-2; D uncertain. The V end lost 0 bases, the J end lost 2 bases, and 10 bases lay between the germline ends. The CDR3 consists of 16 residues. Germline loops: CDR1 LGHDT, CDR2 YNNKEL (reference sequence). The CDR3 is CASSQEGLTNTGELFF. In DNA form, the CDR3 reads TGTGCCAGCAGCCAAGAGGGCTTAACTAACACCGGGGAGCTGTTTTTT.